These 11 T cell receptor beta chains were all obtained from the same sample, sequenced in a study of CXCR3-negative and CXCR3-positive naive CD8 T cells. Each TRB cDNA library was prepared by 5' RACE (with UMI labels). TCRdb re-called the 5' RACE reads and gives one entry per CDR3 protein, without DNA. This table holds 84,000 or so distinct CDR3 sequences. Sequenced: naive CXCR3- CD8+ T cells from blood. Subset here: CD45RO-CCR7+CD27+CD95- naive CD8+ T cells lacking CXCR3 (TNR3-). These TCRs come from a human donor in good health. Some clones in this sample may be carry-over from other donors' samples.

The chain links TRBV10-1 to TRBJ1-2; TCRdb's D call of TRBD1 is untestable without DNA. Germline V CDR1 and CDR2: WNHNN, SYGVQD (reference sequence). This CDR3 comprises 19 residues. The CDR3 protein is CASSGTLTGTGWANYGYTF.

The CDR3 spells CASSLPGTGTRETQYF. This chain links TRBV7-8 with TRBJ2-5; TCRdb picks TRBD1, but there is no DNA to check that call. Germline loops: CDR1 SGHVS, CDR2 FQNEAQ. This CDR3 contains 16 residues.

The V gene is TRBV7-2, the J gene TRBJ2-1; the D gene TCRdb calls, TRBD2, cannot be checked with no DNA. This CDR3 is built from 16 residues. Germline CDR1 reads SGHTA; CDR2 reads FQGNSA. CDR3 protein: CASSHLAVNTYNEQFF.

The chain links TRBV6-2 or TRBV6-3 to TRBJ2-7; TCRdb's D call of TRBD1 is untestable without DNA. The V gene's germline CDR1 is MNHEY and CDR2 SVGEGT. The CDR3 length is 11 residues. CDR3 sequence reads: CASGPGREQYF.

The genes are TRBV9 and TRBJ2-1; TCRdb selects TRBD1, and the lack of DNA leaves this call unchecked. CDR1 is SGDLS and CDR2 is YYNGEE in the germline V gene. CDR3 length: 15 amino acids. CDR3 loop: CASSPWDRGDNEQFF.

The rearrangement joins TRBV7-9 to TRBJ2-3; TCRdb calls TRBD2, which cannot be checked without DNA. The germline V gene encodes CDR1 SEHNR and CDR2 FQNEAQ (reference sequence). This CDR3 contains 14 residues. CDR3 residues: CASLSSVRTDTQYF.

The chain combines TRBV6-2 or TRBV6-3 with TRBJ2-3; TCRdb lists TRBD2, though no DNA is available to test this call. CDR3 length: 17 amino acids. Germline V gene sequence: CDR1 MNHEY, CDR2 SVGEGT. The CDR3 loop is CASSYGLAGGKYDTQYF.

CDR3: CASSSLSSGSYNEQFF. The chain recombines TRBV7-9 with TRBJ2-1; the D gene TCRdb calls, TRBD2, cannot be checked with no DNA. The CDR3 consists of 16 residues. From germline, CDR1 is SEHNR and CDR2 FQNEAQ (reference sequence).

This chain connects TRBV20-1 to TRBJ1-2; TCRdb's assignment of TRBD1 cannot be checked, as there is no DNA. Germline V lookup: CDR1 DFQATT, CDR2 SNEGSKA (reference sequence). This CDR3 has 15 residues. Here the CDR3 reads CSARRFSYLGGRYTF.

The chain is built from TRBV6-4 and TRBJ2-1; TCRdb designates TRBD1, a call that cannot be tested without DNA. The CDR3 extends over 17 amino acids. Germline V gives CDR1 MRHNA, CDR2 SNTAGT. Here the CDR3 reads CASRPPDGSQTYNEQFF.

This chain's CDR3 is CASSLSPGQGSTEAFF. V usage is TRBV4-1 and J usage is TRBJ1-1; the D call of TRBD1 rests on TCRdb alone, since no DNA is present to check it. The CDR3 is 16 amino acids. CDR1 is MGHRA, CDR2 YSYEKL, per germline.